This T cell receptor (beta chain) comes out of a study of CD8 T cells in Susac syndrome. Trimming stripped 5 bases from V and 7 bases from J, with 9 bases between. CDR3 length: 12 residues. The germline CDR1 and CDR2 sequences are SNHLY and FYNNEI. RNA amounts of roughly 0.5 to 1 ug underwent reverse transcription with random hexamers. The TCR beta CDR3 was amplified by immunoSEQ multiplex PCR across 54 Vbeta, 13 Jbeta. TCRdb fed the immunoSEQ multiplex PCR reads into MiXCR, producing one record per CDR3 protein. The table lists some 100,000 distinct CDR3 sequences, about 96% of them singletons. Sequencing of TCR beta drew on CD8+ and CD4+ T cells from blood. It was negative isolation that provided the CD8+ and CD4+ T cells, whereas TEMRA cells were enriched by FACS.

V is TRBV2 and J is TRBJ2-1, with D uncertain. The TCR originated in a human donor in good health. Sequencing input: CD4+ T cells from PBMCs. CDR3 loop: CASSPTANEQFF. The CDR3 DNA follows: TGTGCCAGCAGTCCTACAGCGAATGAGCAGTTCTTC.